Below, one T cell receptor (beta chain) is given with its context. What it binds is not known. This entry belongs to a study of OX40 agonist ivuxolimab in advanced cancers. Whole-study context: Every 2 weeks, patients received ivuxolimab intravenously, dosed at 0.01 to 10 mg/kg. Partial response was recorded in three patients: one hepatocellular carcinoma and two cutaneous melanoma cases. Study-wide results and limits: Relatively little clonal expansion, among the lowest observed, appeared in partial responders at 0.1-3.0 mg/kg. Nonresponders included some who also had low normalized T-cell clonal expansion.

The CDR3 runs 13 residues. Germline V CDR1 and CDR2: SSHAT, FNYEAQ (reference sequence). V was trimmed by 4 bases and J by 0 bases, leaving 4 bases between them. Only in-frame clones appear in the TCRdb table, and some are missing; sequencing was by immunoSEQ multiplex PCR. The table shows roughly 75,000 clones, with around 82% occurring only once. This TCR derives from an adult with an advanced solid tumor such as melanoma, head and neck, liver or kidney cancer. The input for sequencing was CD4+ or CD8+ T cells sorted from blood, taken in a trial of the OX40 agonist ivuxolimab. The chain couples TRBV7-7 to TRBJ2-1, with D unresolved. Here the CDR3 DNA reads TGTGCCAGCAGCTCTAGCTCCTACAATGAGCAGTTCTTC. The encoded protein is CASSSSSYNEQFF.